The 5 T cell receptor beta chains in this list originate from one sample, sequenced in a study of T cells after yellow fever vaccination. MiXCR, run by TCRdb on the 5' RACE reads, gives a single entry per CDR3 protein. The table has 500,000 to 650,000 distinct CDR3 sequences, 10% to 15% seen once. Sequences were derived from PBMCs, sampled on the day of the yellow fever booster vaccination. Receptors originate from a man aged 25-45 years who received the YFV17D yellow fever vaccine.

This clonotype was seen a handful of times. This sequence joins TRBV7-8 and TRBJ2-5; D may match TRBD1 or TRBD2 (5 bases each). The CDR3 has 12 residues. The germline gives CDR1 SGHVS, CDR2 FQNEAQ. Trimming cost V 4 bases and J 3 bases, with 6 bases left between them. DNA of the CDR3: TGTGCCAGCAGCTGGGACGAAGAGACCCAGTACTTC. It codes for CASSWDEETQYF.

The rearrangement links TRBV19 to TRBJ2-2, with 11 bases that match TRBD2. V was clipped by 7 bases and J by 3 bases; unmatched bases: 7. Germline V lookup: CDR1 LNHDA, CDR2 SQIVND (reference sequence). The CDR3 is made up of 16 amino acids. The CDR3 loop reads CASNPSGRKHTGELFF. CDR3 DNA sequence: TGTGCCAGTAACCCTAGCGGGAGGAAACACACCGGGGAGCTGTTTTTT.

The table lists this clonotype with a few counts. The rearrangement links TRBV9 to TRBJ2-7; D ambiguous. Trimming took off 4 bases at V and 2 bases at J, with 16 bases between the two ends. CDR1 and CDR2 (germline): SGDLS, YYNGEE. CDR3 length equals 15 residues. The CDR3 DNA reads TGTGCCAGCAGCCAATCGGATGCAGTTACCTACGAGCAGTACTTC. Translation: CASSQSDAVTYEQYF.

There are a few counts of this clonotype. V usage is TRBV6-1 and J usage is TRBJ2-1; maybe TRBD2 (6 bases). This CDR3 region has 15 residues. Germline CDR1 and CDR2: MNHNS and SASEGT. V lost 6 bases and J 2 bases, leaving 14 bases between the germline ends. The CDR3 spells CASSETTGAYNEQFF. The CDR3 DNA sequence: TGTGCCAGCAGCGAAACTACGGGAGCCTACAATGAGCAGTTCTTC.

This clonotype was seen a few times. This rearrangement joins TRBV7-9 to TRBJ2-5; D is perhaps TRBD1 or TRBD2 (5 bases each). The germline V gene encodes CDR1 SEHNR and CDR2 FQNEAQ (reference sequence). Trimming left V 1 base short and J 7 bases short, with 10 bases between. The CDR3 contains 13 residues. The CDR3 DNA sequence: TGTGCCAGCAGCTTAGTTCCGGGGCGGACCCAGTACTTC. As protein: CASSLVPGRTQYF.